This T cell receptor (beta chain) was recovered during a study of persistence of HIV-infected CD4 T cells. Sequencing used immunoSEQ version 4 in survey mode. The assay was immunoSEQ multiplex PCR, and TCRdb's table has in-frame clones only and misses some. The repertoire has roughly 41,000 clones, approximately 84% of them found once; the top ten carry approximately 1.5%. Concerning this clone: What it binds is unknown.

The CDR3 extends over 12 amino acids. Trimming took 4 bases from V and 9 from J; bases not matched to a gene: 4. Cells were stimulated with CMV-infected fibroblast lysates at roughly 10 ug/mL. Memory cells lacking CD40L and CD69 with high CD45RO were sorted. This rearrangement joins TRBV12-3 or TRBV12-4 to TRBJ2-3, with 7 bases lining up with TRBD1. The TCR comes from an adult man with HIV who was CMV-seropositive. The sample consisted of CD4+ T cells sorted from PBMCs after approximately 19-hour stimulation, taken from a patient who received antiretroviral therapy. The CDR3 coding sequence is TGTGCCAGCAGTTCCGACAGGGTGACGCAGTATTTT. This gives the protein CASSSDRVTQYF.